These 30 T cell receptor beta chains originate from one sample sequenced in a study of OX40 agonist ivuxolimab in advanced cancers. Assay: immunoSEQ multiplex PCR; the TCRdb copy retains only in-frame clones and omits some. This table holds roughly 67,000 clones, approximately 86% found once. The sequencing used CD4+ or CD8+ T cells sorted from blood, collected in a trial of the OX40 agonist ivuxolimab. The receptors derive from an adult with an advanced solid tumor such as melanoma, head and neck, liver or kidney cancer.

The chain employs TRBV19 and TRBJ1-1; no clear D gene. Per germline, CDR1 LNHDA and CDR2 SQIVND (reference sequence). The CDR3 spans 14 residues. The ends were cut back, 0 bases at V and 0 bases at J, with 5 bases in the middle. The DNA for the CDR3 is TGTGCCAGTAGTATAGATCGGCTGAACACTGAAGCTTTCTTT. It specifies CASSIDRLNTEAFF. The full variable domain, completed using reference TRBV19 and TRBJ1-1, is DGGITQSPKYLFRKEGQNVTLSCEQNLNHDAMYWYRQDPGQGLRLIYYSQIVNDFQKGDIAEGYSVSREKKESFPLTVTSAQKNPTAFYLCASSIDRLNTEAFFGQGTRLTVV.

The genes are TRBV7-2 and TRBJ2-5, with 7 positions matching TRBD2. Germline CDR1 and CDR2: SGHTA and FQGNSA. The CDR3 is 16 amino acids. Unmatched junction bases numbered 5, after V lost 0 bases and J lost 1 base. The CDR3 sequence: CASSLAGGGAQETQYF. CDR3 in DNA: TGTGCCAGCAGCTTAGCGGGCGGGGGTGCCCAAGAGACCCAGTACTTC.

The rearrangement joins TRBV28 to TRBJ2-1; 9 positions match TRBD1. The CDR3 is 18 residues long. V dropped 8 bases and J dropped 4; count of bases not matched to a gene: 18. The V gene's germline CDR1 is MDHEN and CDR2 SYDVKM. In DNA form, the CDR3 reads TGTGCCAGCCTAGGGCGGGCGGGACAGGGTATAGCATACAATGAGCAGTTCTTC. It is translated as CASLGRAGQGIAYNEQFF.

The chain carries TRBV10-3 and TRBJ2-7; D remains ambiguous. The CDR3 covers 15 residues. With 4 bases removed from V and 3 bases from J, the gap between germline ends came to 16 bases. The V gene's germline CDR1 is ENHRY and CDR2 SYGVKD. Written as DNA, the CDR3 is TGTGCCATCAGTGGGTCCCAGGCAGGAAGCTACGAGCAGTACTTC. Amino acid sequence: CAISGSQAGSYEQYF.

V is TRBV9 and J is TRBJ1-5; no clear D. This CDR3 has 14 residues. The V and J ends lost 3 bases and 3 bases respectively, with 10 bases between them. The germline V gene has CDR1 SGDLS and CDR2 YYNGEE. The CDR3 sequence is CASSAAPSNQPQHF. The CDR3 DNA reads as TGTGCCAGCAGCGCGGCCCCTTCCAATCAGCCCCAGCATTTT.

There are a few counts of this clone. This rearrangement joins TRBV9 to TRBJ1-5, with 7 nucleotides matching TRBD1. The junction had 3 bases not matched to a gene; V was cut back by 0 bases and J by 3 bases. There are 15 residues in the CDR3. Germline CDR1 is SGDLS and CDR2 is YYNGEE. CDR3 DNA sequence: TGTGCCAGCAGCGTAGAGGGACAGCCCAATCAGCCCCAGCATTTT. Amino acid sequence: CASSVEGQPNQPQHF.

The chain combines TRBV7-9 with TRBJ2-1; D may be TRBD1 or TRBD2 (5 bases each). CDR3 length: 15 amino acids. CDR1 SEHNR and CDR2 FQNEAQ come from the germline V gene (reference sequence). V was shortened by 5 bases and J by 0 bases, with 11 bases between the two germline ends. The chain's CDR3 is CASSRDPLSYNEQFF. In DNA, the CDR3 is TGTGCCAGCAGCCGGGACCCACTCTCCTACAATGAGCAGTTCTTC. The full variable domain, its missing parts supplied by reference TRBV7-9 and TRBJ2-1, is DTGVSQNPRHKITKRGQNVTFRCDPISEHNRLYWYRQTLGQGPEFLTYFQNEAQLEKSRLLSDRFSAERPKGSFSTLEIQRTEQGDSAMYLCASSRDPLSYNEQFFGPGTRLTVL.

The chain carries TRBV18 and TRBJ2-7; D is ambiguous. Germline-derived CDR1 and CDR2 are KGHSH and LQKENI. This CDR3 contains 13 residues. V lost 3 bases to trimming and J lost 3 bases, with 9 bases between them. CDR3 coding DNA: TGTGCCAGCTCACCGGCCCCACTCTACGAGCAGTACTTC. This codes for CASSPAPLYEQYF.

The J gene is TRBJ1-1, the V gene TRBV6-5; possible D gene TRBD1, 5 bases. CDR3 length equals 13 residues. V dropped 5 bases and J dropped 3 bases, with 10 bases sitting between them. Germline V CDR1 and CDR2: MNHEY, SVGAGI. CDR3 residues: CASSRQSHTEAFF. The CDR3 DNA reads TGTGCCAGCAGTAGACAGTCTCACACTGAAGCTTTCTTT.

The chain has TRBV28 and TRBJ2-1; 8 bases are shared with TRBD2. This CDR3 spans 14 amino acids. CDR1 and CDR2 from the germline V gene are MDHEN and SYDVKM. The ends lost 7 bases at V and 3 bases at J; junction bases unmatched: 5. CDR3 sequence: CASTIAGHYNEQFF. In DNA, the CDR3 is TGTGCCAGCACTATAGCGGGGCACTACAATGAGCAGTTCTTC.

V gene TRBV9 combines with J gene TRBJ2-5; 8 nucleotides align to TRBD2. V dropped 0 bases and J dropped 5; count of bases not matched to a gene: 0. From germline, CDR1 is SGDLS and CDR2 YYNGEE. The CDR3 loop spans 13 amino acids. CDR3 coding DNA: TGTGCCAGCAGCGTAGTAGCGGGGGAGACCCAGTACTTC. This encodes CASSVVAGETQYF. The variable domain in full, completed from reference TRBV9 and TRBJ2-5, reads DSGVTQTPKHLITATGQRVTLRCSPRSGDLSVYWYQQSLDQGLQFLIQYYNGEERAKGNILERFSAQQFPDLHSELNLSSLELGDSALYFCASSVVAGETQYFGPGTRLLVL.

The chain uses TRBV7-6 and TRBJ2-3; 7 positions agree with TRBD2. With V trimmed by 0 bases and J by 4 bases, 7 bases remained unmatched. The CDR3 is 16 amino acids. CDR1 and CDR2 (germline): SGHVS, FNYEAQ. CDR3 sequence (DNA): TGTGCCAGCAGCTTAGCCCCGACTAGCTTTGCAGATACGCAGTATTTT. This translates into CASSLAPTSFADTQYF.

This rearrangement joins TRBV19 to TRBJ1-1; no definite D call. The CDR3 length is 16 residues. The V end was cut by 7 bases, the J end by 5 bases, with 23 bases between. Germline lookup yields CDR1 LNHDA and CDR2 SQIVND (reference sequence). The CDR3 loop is CASTPQVSFLGTEAFF. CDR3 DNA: TGTGCCAGTACCCCGCAGGTTTCCTTCCTGGGGACTGAAGCTTTCTTT.

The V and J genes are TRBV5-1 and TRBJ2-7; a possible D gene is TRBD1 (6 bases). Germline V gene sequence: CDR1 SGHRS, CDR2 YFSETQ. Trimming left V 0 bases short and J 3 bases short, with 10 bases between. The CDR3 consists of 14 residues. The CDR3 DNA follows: TGCGCCAGCAGCTTGGGACAGGAACGCTACGAGCAGTACTTC. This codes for CASSLGQERYEQYF.

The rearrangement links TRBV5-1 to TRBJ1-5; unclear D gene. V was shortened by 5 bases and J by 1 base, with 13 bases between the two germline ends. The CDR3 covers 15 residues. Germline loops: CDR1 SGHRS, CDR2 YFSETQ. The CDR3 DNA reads TGCGCCAGCAGATTGACAATATTCAGCAATCAGCCCCAGCATTTT. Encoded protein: CASRLTIFSNQPQHF.

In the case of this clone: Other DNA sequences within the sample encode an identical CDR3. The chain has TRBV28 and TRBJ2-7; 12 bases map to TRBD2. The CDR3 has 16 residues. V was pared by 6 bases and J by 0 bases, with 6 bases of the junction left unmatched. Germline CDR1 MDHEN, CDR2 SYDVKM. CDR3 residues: CASRGGTSGLSYEQYF. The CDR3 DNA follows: TGTGCCAGCAGGGGGGGGACTAGCGGGCTCTCCTACGAGCAGTACTTC.

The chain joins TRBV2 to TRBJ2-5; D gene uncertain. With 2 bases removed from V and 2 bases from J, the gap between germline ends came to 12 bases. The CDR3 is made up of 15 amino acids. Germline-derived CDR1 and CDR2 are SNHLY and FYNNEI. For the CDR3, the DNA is TGTGCCAGCAGTGAAACCCGGGCAGTACAAGAGACCCAGTACTTC. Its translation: CASSETRAVQETQYF.

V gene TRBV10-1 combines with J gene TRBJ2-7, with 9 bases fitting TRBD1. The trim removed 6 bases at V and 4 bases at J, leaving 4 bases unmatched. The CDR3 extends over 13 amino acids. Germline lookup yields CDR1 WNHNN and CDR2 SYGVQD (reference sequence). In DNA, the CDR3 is TGCGCCAGCAGAGGGACAGGGTCGTACGAGCAGTACTTC. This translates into CASRGTGSYEQYF.

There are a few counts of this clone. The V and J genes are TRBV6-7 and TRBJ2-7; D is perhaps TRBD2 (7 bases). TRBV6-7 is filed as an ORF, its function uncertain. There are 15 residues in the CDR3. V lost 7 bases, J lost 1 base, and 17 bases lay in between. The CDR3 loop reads CASTHGGPGSYEQYF. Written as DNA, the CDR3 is TGTGCCAGCACCCACGGGGGGCCCGGGTCCTACGAGCAGTACTTC.

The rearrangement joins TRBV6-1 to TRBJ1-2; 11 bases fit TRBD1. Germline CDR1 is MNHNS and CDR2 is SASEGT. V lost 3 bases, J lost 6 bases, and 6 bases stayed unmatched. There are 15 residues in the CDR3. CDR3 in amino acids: CASSEGRTGGNGYTF. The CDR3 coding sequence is TGTGCCAGCAGTGAGGGGAGGACAGGGGGCAATGGCTACACCTTC.

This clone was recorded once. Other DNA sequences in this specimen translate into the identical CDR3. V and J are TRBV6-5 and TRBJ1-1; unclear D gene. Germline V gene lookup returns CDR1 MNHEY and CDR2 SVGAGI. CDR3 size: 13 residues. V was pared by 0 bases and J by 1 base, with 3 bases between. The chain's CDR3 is CASSYSENTEAFF. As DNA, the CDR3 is TGTGCCAGCAGTTACTCGGAGAACACTGAAGCTTTCTTT.

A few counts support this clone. CDR3 amino acids: CASSYSAVYNEQFF. The CDR3, as DNA: TGTGCCAGCAGTTACTCGGCAGTCTACAATGAGCAGTTCTTC. The chain combines TRBV6-6 with TRBJ2-1; D unresolved. Germline values: CDR1 MNHNY, CDR2 SVGAGI (reference sequence). The length of the CDR3 is 14 residues. V was pared by 0 bases and J by 3 bases, with 6 bases between.

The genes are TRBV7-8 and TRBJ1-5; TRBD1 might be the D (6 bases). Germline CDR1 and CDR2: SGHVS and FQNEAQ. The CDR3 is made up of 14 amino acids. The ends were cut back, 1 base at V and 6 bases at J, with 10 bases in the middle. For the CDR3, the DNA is TGTGCCAGCAGCTTAGGACAGGAAGTTCAGCCCCAGCATTTT. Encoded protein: CASSLGQEVQPQHF.

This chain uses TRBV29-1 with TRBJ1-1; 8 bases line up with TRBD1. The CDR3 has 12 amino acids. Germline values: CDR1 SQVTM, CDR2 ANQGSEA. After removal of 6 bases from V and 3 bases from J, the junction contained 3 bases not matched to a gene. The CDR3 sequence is CSVKTGDTEAFF. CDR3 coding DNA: TGCAGCGTAAAGACAGGGGACACTGAAGCTTTCTTT.

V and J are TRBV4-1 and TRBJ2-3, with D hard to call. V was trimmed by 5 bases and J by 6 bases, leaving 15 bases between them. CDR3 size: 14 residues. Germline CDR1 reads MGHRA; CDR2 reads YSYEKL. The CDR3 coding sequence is TGCGCCAGCAGCACGCGAGTGGTTGGGGATACGCAGTATTTT. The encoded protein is CASSTRVVGDTQYF.

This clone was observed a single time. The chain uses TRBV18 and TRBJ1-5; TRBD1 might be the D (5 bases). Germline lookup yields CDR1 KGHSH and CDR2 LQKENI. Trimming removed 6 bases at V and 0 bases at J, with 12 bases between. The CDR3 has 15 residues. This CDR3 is CASSPDSYSNQPQHF. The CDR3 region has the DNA TGTGCCAGCTCCCCAGACAGCTATAGCAATCAGCCCCAGCATTTT.

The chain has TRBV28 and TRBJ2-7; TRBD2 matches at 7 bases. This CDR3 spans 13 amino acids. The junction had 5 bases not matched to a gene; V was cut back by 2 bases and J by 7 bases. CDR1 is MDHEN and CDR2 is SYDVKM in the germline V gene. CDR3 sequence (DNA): TGTGCCAGCAGTTTAGTGCAGGGAGGGGAGCAGTACTTC. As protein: CASSLVQGGEQYF.

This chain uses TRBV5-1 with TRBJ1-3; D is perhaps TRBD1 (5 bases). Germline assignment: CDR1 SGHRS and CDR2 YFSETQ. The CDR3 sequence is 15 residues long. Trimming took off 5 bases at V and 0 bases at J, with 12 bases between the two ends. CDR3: CASRDGDGSGNTIYF. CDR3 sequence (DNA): TGCGCCAGCAGAGATGGGGACGGCTCTGGAAACACCATATATTTT.

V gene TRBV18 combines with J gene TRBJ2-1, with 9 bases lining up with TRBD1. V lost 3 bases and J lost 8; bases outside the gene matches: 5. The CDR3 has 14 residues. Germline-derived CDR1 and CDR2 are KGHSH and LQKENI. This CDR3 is CASSPGTGNDEQFF. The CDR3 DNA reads TGTGCCAGCTCACCCGGGACAGGGAACGATGAGCAGTTCTTC.

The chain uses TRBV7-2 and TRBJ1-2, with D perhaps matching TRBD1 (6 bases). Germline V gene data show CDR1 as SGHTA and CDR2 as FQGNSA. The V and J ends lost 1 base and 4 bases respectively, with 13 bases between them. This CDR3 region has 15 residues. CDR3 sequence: CASSLVGGAGYGYTF. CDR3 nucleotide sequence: TGTGCCAGCAGCTTAGTTGGGGGGGCCGGCTATGGCTACACCTTC.